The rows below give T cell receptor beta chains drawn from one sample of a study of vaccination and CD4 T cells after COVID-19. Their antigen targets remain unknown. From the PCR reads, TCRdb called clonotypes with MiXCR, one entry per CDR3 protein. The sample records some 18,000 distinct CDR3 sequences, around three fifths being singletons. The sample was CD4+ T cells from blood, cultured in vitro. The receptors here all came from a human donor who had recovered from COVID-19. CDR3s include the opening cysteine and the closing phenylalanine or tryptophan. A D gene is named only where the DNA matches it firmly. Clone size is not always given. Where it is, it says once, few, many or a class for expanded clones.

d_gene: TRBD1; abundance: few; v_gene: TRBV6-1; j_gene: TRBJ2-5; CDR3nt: TGTGCCAGCAGGCCCGGGACAGGGGAGTGGGAGACCCAGTACTTC; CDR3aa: CASRPGTGEWETQYF
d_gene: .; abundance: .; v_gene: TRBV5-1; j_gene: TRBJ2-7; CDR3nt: TGCGCCAGCAGCTTGGTTCCGGGCAGCTCCTACGAGCAGTACTTC; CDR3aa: CASSLVPGSSYEQYF
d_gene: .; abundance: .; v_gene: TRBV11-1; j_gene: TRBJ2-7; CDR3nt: TGTGCCAGCAGCTTGAATATGCTATCCCGCTCCTACGAGCAGTACTTC; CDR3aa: CASSLNMLSRSYEQYF
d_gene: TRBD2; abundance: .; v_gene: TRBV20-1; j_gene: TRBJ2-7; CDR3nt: TGCAGTGCCACCGGACTAGCGGGAACTCTTGGTTACGAGCAGTACTTC; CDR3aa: CSATGLAGTLGYEQYF
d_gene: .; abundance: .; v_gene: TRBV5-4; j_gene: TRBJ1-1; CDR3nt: TGTGCCAGCAGCCGTGGTCGGTCCTACGAAGCTTTCTTT; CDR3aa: CASSRGRSYEAFF
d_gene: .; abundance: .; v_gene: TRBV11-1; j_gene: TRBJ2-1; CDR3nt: TGTGCCAGCAGCATGGCCACGGGGTTGAACGCGTTCTTC; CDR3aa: CASSMATGLNAFF
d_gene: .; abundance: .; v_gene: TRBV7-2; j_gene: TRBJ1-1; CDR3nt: TGTGCCAGCAGCTTAGTGCCCGGGGGGAACACTGAAGCTTTCTTT; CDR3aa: CASSLVPGGNTEAFF
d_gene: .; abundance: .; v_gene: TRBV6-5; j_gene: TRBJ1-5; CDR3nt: TGTGCCAGCAGTTACGCAGGGGAGGGGCAGCCCCAGCATTTT; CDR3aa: CASSYAGEGQPQHF
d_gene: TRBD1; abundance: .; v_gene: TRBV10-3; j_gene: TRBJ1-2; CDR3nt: TGTGCCATCAGTGAGGTGCGGGACAGGGACTATGGCTACACCTTC; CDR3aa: CAISEVRDRDYGYTF
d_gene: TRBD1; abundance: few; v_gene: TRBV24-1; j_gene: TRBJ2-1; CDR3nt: TGTGCCACCGGGACAGGGCAGAGCAATGAGCAGTTCTTC; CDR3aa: CATGTGQSNEQFF
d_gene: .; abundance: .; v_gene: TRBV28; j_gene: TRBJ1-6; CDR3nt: TGTGCCAGCGCCGGGGCAGGGGAGGTTTCACCCCTCCACTTT; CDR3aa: CASAGAGEVSPLHF